A single sample gave rise to the 13 T cell receptor beta chains below, sequenced in a study of identical twins. TCRdb itself ran the 5' RACE reads through MiXCR, one entry per CDR3 protein. The table includes about 240,000 distinct CDR3 sequences, about 11% detected once. The sequencing sample was made of memory T cells sorted from blood. The receptor source for this set is a man aged 50 to 60 in good health.

Many counts were recorded for this clonotype. V usage is TRBV5-6 and J usage is TRBJ2-3; perhaps TRBD2 as D (7 bases). CDR1 and CDR2 (germline): SGHDT, YYEEEE. V lost 1 base and J lost 8, with 14 bases in between. This CDR3 has 14 amino acids. The CDR3 here is CASSLSGGGGTQYF. In DNA form, the CDR3 reads TGTGCCAGCAGCTTGTCGGGGGGCGGAGGTACGCAGTATTTT.

This clonotype has more than one count but fewer than ten. This chain uses TRBV28 with TRBJ1-3, with D possibly being TRBD1 (5 bases). Trimming removed 3 bases from V and 4 bases from J, with 13 bases in between. CDR3 length: 15 residues. Germline V gives CDR1 MDHEN, CDR2 SYDVKM. CDR3 loop: CASSLIGAGGNTIYF. DNA for the CDR3: TGTGCCAGCAGTTTGATCGGGGCGGGAGGAAACACCATATATTTT. Using reference TRBV28 and TRBJ1-3 for the parts outside the CDR3, the full variable domain is DVKVTQSSRYLVKRTGEKVFLECVQDMDHENMFWYRQDPGLGLRLIYFSYDVKMKEKGDIPEGYSVSREKKERFSLILESASTNQTSMYLCASSLIGAGGNTIYFGEGSWLTVV.

The chain recombines TRBV3-1 with TRBJ2-6; possible D gene TRBD1, 5 bases. Trimming took off 0 bases at V and 4 bases at J, with 13 bases between the two ends. The germline gives CDR1 LGHDT, CDR2 YNNKEL (reference sequence). The CDR3 runs 17 residues. CDR3: CASSQDLKGVGANVLTF. The CDR3 DNA sequence: TGTGCCAGCAGCCAAGATCTTAAAGGGGTGGGGGCCAACGTCCTGACTTTC.

The CDR3 bases are TGTGCCAGCAGTAATAGCGGGAGGGCGGCAGATACGCAGTATTTT. This sequence encodes CASSNSGRAADTQYF. The chain links TRBV9 to TRBJ2-3; 11 bases map to TRBD2. This CDR3 is 15 amino acids long. Trimming took 5 bases from V and 4 from J; bases not matched to a gene: 6. Germline CDR1 is SGDLS and CDR2 is YYNGEE.

This clonotype has at least ten counts. The CDR3 DNA follows: TGTGCCACCAGCAGGGGGGAAACAGCCACAGATACGCAGTATTTT. Translation gives CATSRGETATDTQYF. The rearrangement joins TRBV15 to TRBJ2-3; possibly TRBD1 or TRBD2 for D (5 bases each). Deletions cut 3 bases from V and 2 bases from J, with 12 bases between. CDR1 LNHNV and CDR2 YYDKDF come from the germline V gene (reference sequence). CDR3 length equals 15 residues.

Ten or more counts support this clonotype. The chain joins TRBV10-3 to TRBJ2-1; 8 nucleotides align to TRBD2. The V gene end was trimmed by 11 bases and the J gene end by 7 bases; junction bases not matched to a gene: 7. This CDR3 comprises 12 residues. The germline gives CDR1 ENHRY, CDR2 SYGVKD. The DNA for the CDR3 is TGTGCCTCACGGGGGGGCCGGAATGAGCAGTTCTTC. It is translated as CASRGGRNEQFF.

The chain recombines TRBV5-1 with TRBJ1-2; no firm D call. Per germline, CDR1 SGHRS and CDR2 YFSETQ. Trimming took 0 bases from V and 3 from J, leaving 9 bases between them. The CDR3 is made up of 14 amino acids. The CDR3: CASSLAPQYYGYTF. The CDR3 DNA sequence: TGCGCCAGCAGCTTGGCCCCCCAATACTATGGCTACACCTTC.

This clonotype was detected a few times. The V gene is TRBV6-1, the J gene TRBJ2-4, with D possibly being TRBD1 (5 bases). The length of the CDR3 is 16 residues. From germline, CDR1 is MNHNS and CDR2 SASEGT. V was trimmed by 0 bases and J by 1 base, leaving 10 bases between them. The DNA for the CDR3 is TGTGCCAGCAGTGAAGCGCAGGGATTGGCCAAAAACATTCAGTACTTC. Residues: CASSEAQGLAKNIQYF.

This chain connects TRBV28 to TRBJ1-2, with D maybe TRBD1 (5 bases). CDR3 size: 18 residues. CDR1 and CDR2 (germline): MDHEN, SYDVKM. With 1 base removed from V and 0 bases from J, the gap between germline ends came to 18 bases. CDR3 in DNA: TGTGCCAGCAGTTTATTCCCCAGGGCGGCGAAAACTAACTATGGCTACACCTTC. Amino acids: CASSLFPRAAKTNYGYTF.

In its sample, this clonotype was seen many times. The rearrangement uses TRBV28 and TRBJ2-1, with 8 bases identical to TRBD1. CDR1 MDHEN and CDR2 SYDVKM come from the germline V gene. V was clipped by 5 bases and J by 8 bases; unmatched bases: 11. The CDR3 runs 15 residues. CDR3 sequence: CASSPSPSTGDEQFF. The CDR3 bases are TGTGCCAGCAGTCCTTCCCCCTCGACAGGGGATGAGCAGTTCTTC.

V gene TRBV2 combines with J gene TRBJ2-1; TRBD2 matches 10 bases. The germline V gene encodes CDR1 SNHLY and CDR2 FYNNEI. CDR3 length: 15 amino acids. J lost 6 bases, V lost 6 bases, and 8 bases had no gene match. CDR3 residues: CASSPERGGFNEQFF. DNA of the CDR3: TGTGCCAGCAGCCCCGAGCGGGGGGGCTTCAATGAGCAGTTCTTC.

The chain joins TRBV6-5 to TRBJ2-1; no firm D call. V lost 2 bases to trimming and J lost 7 bases, with 12 bases between them. Germline lookup yields CDR1 MNHEY and CDR2 SVGAGI. The CDR3 is 14 residues long. The CDR3 DNA follows: TGTGCCAGCAGTTACGGAAGCAGTTTGAATGAGCAGTTCTTC. This gives the protein CASSYGSSLNEQFF.

This clonotype came up many times. The chain is built from TRBV6-2 or TRBV6-3 and TRBJ2-7; D gene unclear. The germline CDR1 and CDR2 sequences are MNHEY and SVGEGT. The V end was cut by 7 bases, the J end by 7 bases, with 14 bases between. The CDR3 spans 12 residues. The CDR3 loop reads CASTRPVGEQYF. The CDR3 DNA follows: TGTGCCAGCACCCGCCCCGTGGGGGAGCAGTACTTC.